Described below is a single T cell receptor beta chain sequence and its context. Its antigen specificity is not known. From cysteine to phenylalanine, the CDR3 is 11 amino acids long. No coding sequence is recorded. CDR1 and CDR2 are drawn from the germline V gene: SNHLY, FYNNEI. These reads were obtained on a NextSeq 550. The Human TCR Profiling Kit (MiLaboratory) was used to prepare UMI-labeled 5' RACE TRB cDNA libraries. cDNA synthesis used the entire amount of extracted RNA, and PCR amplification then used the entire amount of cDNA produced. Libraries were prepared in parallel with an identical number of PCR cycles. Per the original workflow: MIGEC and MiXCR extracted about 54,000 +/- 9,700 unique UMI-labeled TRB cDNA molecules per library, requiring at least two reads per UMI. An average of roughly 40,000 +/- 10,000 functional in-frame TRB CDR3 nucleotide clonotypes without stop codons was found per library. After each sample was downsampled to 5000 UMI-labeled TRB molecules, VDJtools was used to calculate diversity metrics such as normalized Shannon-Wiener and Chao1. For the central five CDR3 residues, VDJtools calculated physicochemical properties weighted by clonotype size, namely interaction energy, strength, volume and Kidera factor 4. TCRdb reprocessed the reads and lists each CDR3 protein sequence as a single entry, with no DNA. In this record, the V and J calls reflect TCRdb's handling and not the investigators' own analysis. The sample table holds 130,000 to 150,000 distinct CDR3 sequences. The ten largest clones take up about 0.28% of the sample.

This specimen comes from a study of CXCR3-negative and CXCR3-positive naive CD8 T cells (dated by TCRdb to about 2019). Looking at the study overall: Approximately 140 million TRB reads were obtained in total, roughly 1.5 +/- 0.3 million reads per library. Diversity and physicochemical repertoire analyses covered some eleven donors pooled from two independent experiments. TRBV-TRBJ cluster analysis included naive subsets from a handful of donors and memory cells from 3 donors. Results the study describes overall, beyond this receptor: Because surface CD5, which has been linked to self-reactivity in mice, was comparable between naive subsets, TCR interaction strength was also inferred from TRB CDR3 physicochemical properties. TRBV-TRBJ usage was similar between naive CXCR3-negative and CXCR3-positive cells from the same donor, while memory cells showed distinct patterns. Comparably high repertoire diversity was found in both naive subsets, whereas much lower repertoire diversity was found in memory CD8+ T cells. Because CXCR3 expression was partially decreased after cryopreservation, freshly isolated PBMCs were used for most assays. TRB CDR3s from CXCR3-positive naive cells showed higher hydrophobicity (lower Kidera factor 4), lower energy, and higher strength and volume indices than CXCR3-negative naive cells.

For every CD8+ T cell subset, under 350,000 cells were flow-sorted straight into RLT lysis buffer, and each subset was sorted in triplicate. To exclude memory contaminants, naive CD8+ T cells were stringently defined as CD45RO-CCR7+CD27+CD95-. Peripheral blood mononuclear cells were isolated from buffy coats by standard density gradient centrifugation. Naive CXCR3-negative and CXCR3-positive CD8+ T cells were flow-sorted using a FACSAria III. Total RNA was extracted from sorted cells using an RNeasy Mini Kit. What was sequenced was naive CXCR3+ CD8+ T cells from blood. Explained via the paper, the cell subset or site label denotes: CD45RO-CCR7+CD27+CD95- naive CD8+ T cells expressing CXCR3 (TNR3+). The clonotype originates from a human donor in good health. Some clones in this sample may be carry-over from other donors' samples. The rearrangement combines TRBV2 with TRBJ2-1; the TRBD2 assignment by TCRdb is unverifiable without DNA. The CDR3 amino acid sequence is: CASISSPEQFF.